What follows is one T cell receptor (beta chain) and its context. Its specificity is not known. The data derive from a study of cytomegalovirus exposure and HLA in healthy donors. Trimming left V 2 bases short and J 8 bases short, with 12 bases between. The germline CDR1 and CDR2 sequences are MNHEY and SVGAGI. CDR3 length: 13 residues. The PCR employed 60 Vbeta primers together with 13 Jbeta primers. Clones were sequenced by immunoSEQ multiplex PCR, and TCRdb holds only the in-frame ones, with some missing. The repertoire holds around 120,000 clones, with about 78% as singletons. In nominal health when sampled, donors likely had unrecorded immune exposures nonetheless. Notes on the study in general: Later genetic work tied a missense DCLRE1C variant to beta-chain V and J trimming. Some highly shared sequence variants likely arose as a pipeline artifact.

The chain uses TRBV6-5 and TRBJ1-2; tentatively, D is TRBD1 (5 bases). This TCR was sampled from a human donor in good health. The sample comprised PBMCs. CDR3 in DNA: TGTGCCAGCAGTTACGGTCGGGGGAAGGGCTACACCTTC. This translates into CASSYGRGKGYTF.